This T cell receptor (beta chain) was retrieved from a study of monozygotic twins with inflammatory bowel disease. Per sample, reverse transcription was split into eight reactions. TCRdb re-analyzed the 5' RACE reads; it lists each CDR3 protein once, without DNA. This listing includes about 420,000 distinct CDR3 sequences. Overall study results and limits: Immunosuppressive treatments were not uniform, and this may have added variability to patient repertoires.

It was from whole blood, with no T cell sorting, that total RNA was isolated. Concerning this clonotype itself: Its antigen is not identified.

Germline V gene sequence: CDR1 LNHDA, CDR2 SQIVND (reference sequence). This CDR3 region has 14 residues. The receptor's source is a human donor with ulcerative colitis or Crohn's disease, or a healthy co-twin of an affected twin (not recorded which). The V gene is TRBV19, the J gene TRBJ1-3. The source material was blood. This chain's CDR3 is CASSMRVSGNTIYF.